A single sample gave rise to the 30 T cell receptor beta chains below, sequenced in a study of graft-versus-host responses after intestinal transplantation. Antigen specificity for these receptors is unknown. Clones were read by immunoSEQ multiplex PCR, and TCRdb kept only the in-frame ones, dropping some. Of approximately 90,000 clones listed, 93% were seen once; the top ten hold 2% to 2.5%. The sequenced sample was unstimulated CD8+ T cells sorted from spleen or lymph node cells, obtained before intestinal transplant. These receptors all stem from a human donor who received an intestinal transplant.

The chain combines TRBV19 with TRBJ2-2, with D perhaps TRBD1 (6 bases). The CDR3 has 13 residues. V lost 8 bases and J 2 bases, leaving 9 bases between the germline ends. Per germline, CDR1 LNHDA and CDR2 SQIVND (reference sequence). The CDR3 loop reads CASRQENTGELFF. CDR3 bases: TGTGCCAGTCGACAGGAAAACACCGGGGAGCTGTTTTTT.

The chain is built from TRBV7-9 and TRBJ1-3; possibly TRBD1 for D (6 bases). Trimming removed 5 bases from V and 0 bases from J, with 17 bases in between. The CDR3 is made up of 17 amino acids. The V gene's germline CDR1 is SEHNR and CDR2 FQNEAQ (reference sequence). CDR3 in amino acids: CASSLPGDTFSGNTIYF. The CDR3 DNA reads as TGTGCCAGCAGCCTGCCCGGGGACACCTTCTCTGGAAACACCATATATTTT.

This chain joins TRBV4-3 and TRBJ1-6; TRBD1 might be the D (5 bases). The germline V gene encodes CDR1 LGHNA and CDR2 YSLEER. This CDR3 spans 15 amino acids. V was cut by 3 bases and J by 6 bases, with 12 bases left in between. The CDR3 DNA reads TGCGCCAGCAGCCAGGTATCGGGGGTTAATTCACCCCTCCACTTT. This codes for CASSQVSGVNSPLHF.

This clone was seen once. The chain couples TRBV10-2 to TRBJ2-1, with TRBD1 matching over 9 bases. Germline lookup yields CDR1 WSHSY and CDR2 SAAADI. CDR3 length: 14 residues. V dropped 3 bases and J dropped 9; count of bases not matched to a gene: 6. The CDR3 DNA follows: TGCGCCAGCAGTGAAGGACAGGGGATGGGTGAGCAGTTCTTC. This codes for CASSEGQGMGEQFF.

The gene calls are TRBV27 and TRBJ2-1; TRBD2 aligns across 9 bases. Germline V CDR1 and CDR2: MNHEY, SMNVEV (reference sequence). CDR3 length: 16 amino acids. The ends lost 5 bases at V and 3 bases at J; junction bases unmatched: 8. The CDR3 reads CASSLLSGGNYNEQFF. Here the CDR3 DNA reads TGTGCCAGCAGTCTCCTAAGCGGGGGGAACTACAATGAGCAGTTCTTC.

V gene TRBV7-2 combines with J gene TRBJ2-7; 7 nucleotides match TRBD1. J was trimmed by 6 bases and V by 1 base; bases with no gene match: 0. This CDR3 region has 12 residues. Germline CDR1 SGHTA, CDR2 FQGNSA. CDR3 DNA: TGTGCCAGCAGCTTAGGGGACAGCGAGCAGTACTTC. Protein: CASSLGDSEQYF.

This sequence joins TRBV4-3 and TRBJ2-7; the D gene is possibly TRBD2 (6 bases). The V end lost 0 bases, the J end lost 7 bases, and 13 bases lay between the germline ends. The CDR3 covers 14 residues. From germline, CDR1 is LGHNA and CDR2 YSLEER. The CDR3 nucleotides read TGCGCCAGCAGCCAAGATTTTGGGACTTTTGAGCAGTACTTC. Its translation is CASSQDFGTFEQYF.

The chain carries TRBV15 and TRBJ2-2, with TRBD2 identical over 9 bases. The trim removed 8 bases at V and 3 bases at J, leaving 13 bases unmatched. Germline CDR1 LNHNV, CDR2 YYDKDF (reference sequence). The CDR3 runs 17 residues. The CDR3 protein is CATDVCGGARDTGELFF. In nucleotides, the CDR3 is TGTGCCACCGACGTCTGCGGGGGGGCCCGAGACACCGGGGAGCTGTTTTTT.

This clone appeared a few times. The V call is TRBV10-3, the J call TRBJ2-7; 8 bases line up with TRBD2. After removal of 0 bases from V and 5 bases from J, the junction contained 6 bases not matched to a gene. The CDR3 loop spans 15 amino acids. Germline CDR1 reads ENHRY; CDR2 reads SYGVKD. Here the CDR3 reads CAISESAGGAHEQYF. In nucleotides, the CDR3 is TGTGCCATCAGTGAGTCGGCCGGGGGGGCCCACGAGCAGTACTTC.

CDR3 residues: CASSPPRGNEQFF. CDR3 nucleotides: TGTGCCAGCAGCCCCCCAAGGGGGAATGAGCAGTTCTTC. The chain joins TRBV9 to TRBJ2-1; D possibly corresponds to TRBD1 (6 bases). Trimming removed 4 bases from V and 7 bases from J, with 12 bases in between. Germline V gene data show CDR1 as SGDLS and CDR2 as YYNGEE. The CDR3 runs to 13 residues.

The rearrangement joins TRBV6-1 to TRBJ1-3; 7 bases fit TRBD1. Trimming at V came to 3 bases and at J to 4 bases, leaving 9 bases not matched to a gene. The CDR3 consists of 16 residues. Germline CDR1 MNHNS, CDR2 SASEGT. CDR3 DNA: TGTGCCAGCAGTGACCCACAGGGGACAAAAGGAAACACCATATATTTT. Translation: CASSDPQGTKGNTIYF.

The chain has TRBV7-6 and TRBJ2-6; D call uncertain. V was clipped by 3 bases and J by 3 bases, with 3 bases between them. Germline values: CDR1 SGHVS, CDR2 FNYEAQ. The CDR3 contains 13 residues. The chain's CDR3 is CASSLYGANVLTF. The CDR3 DNA is TGTGCCAGCAGCTTGTATGGGGCCAACGTCCTGACTTTC. Combining the CDR3 with reference TRBV7-6 and TRBJ2-6 gives the whole variable domain GAGVSQSPRYKVTKRGQDVALRCDPISGHVSLYWYRQALGQGPEFLTYFNYEAQQDKSGLPNDRFSAERPEGSISTLTIQRTEQRDSAMYRCASSLYGANVLTFGAGSRLTVL.

The V call is TRBV7-2, the J call TRBJ1-1; D is ambiguous. Per the germline V gene, CDR1 is SGHTA and CDR2 is FQGNSA. The CDR3 length is 14 residues. With 0 bases removed from V and 0 bases from J, the gap between germline ends came to 5 bases. The CDR3 DNA reads as TGTGCCAGCAGCTTAGCCGGGTTGAACACTGAAGCTTTCTTT. It specifies CASSLAGLNTEAFF.

The chain couples TRBV5-5 to TRBJ1-6; possibly TRBD1 for D (5 bases). From germline, CDR1 is SGHKS and CDR2 YYEKEE (reference sequence). Between the trimmed V and J ends, which lost 0 bases and 7 bases, there was a span of 11 bases. The CDR3 contains 15 residues. Written as DNA, the CDR3 is TGTGCCAGCAGCTTGGAAGGGGCCTGGAATTCACCCCTCCACTTT. Translating gives CASSLEGAWNSPLHF.

The chain uses TRBV29-1 and TRBJ1-2; D is unresolved. Between the trimmed V and J ends, which lost 6 bases and 6 bases, there was a span of 8 bases. There are 10 residues in the CDR3. Germline-derived CDR1 and CDR2 are SQVTM and ANQGSEA. DNA for the CDR3: TGCAGCGTGGCCTTCGATGGCTACACCTTC. Translated, it gives CSVAFDGYTF.

The chain has TRBV15 and TRBJ1-4, with D possibly matching TRBD1 (6 bases). Germline V lookup: CDR1 LNHNV, CDR2 YYDKDF (reference sequence). The CDR3 spans 17 residues. Trimming removed 3 bases at V and 2 bases at J, with 16 bases between. CDR3 nucleotide sequence: TGTGCCACCAGCAGCCCATCTACAGGGACCACTAATGAAAAACTGTTTTTT. It encodes CATSSPSTGTTNEKLFF.

The CDR3 is CATSRDTPGGNQPQHF. CDR3 bases: TGCGCCACTTCCCGGGACACCCCGGGTGGCAATCAGCCCCAGCATTTT. This sequence joins TRBV10-2 and TRBJ1-5; tentatively, D is TRBD1 (6 bases). V was shortened by 10 bases and J by 2 bases, with 21 bases between the two germline ends. Germline assignment: CDR1 WSHSY and CDR2 SAAADI. The CDR3 totals 16 residues.

DNA for the CDR3: TGCAGCGTTGAGTTGAGTGGGCCTAGCGGGGTCCCTAGCACAGATACGCAGTATTTT. As protein: CSVELSGPSGVPSTDTQYF. The gene calls are TRBV29-1 and TRBJ2-3, with 9 positions matching TRBD2. The CDR3 extends over 19 amino acids. The V and J ends lost 3 bases and 0 bases, in that order; junction bases with no gene match: 16. The V gene's germline CDR1 is SQVTM and CDR2 ANQGSEA.

The V call is TRBV7-9, the J call TRBJ2-4; 7 bases fit TRBD1. Germline V gene sequence: CDR1 SEHNR, CDR2 FQNEAQ (reference sequence). The CDR3 length is 18 residues. After removal of 5 bases from V and 2 bases from J, the junction contained 15 bases not matched to a gene. CDR3 in amino acids: CASSQTTIDRVPKNIQYF. For the CDR3, the DNA is TGTGCCAGCAGCCAAACTACCATAGACAGGGTTCCCAAAAACATTCAGTACTTC.

The chain employs TRBV19 and TRBJ2-5; TRBD2 aligns across 9 bases. The CDR3 is 17 residues long. Germline V gene lookup returns CDR1 LNHDA and CDR2 SQIVND (reference sequence). Trimming took 2 bases from V and 4 from J; bases not matched to a gene: 11. The CDR3 bases are TGTGCCAGTAGTATAAGTCTAGCGGGGAGTAGTAGAGAGACCCAGTACTTC. This codes for CASSISLAGSSRETQYF.

In DNA form, the CDR3 reads TGTGCCAGCAGTTTGGAGGTACTAGCGGGCTACACAGATACGCAGTATTTT. It codes for CASSLEVLAGYTDTQYF. This rearrangement joins TRBV2 to TRBJ2-3; 9 bases map to TRBD2. The CDR3 spans 17 residues. The junction had 11 bases not matched to a gene; V was cut back by 5 bases and J by 2 bases. CDR1 and CDR2 from the germline V gene are SNHLY and FYNNEI.

The V and J genes are TRBV4-3 and TRBJ2-1, with 7 positions matching TRBD2. The CDR3 is 16 residues long. From germline, CDR1 is LGHNA and CDR2 YSLEER. V lost 0 bases to trimming and J lost 2 bases; unmatched junction nucleotides: 4. The CDR3 nucleotides are TGCGCCAGCAGCCAAGATCCCGGGGGGACCTACAATGAGCAGTTCTTC. Amino acids: CASSQDPGGTYNEQFF.

The chain uses TRBV30 and TRBJ1-1; D is unclear. This CDR3 is 14 amino acids long. Germline-derived CDR1 and CDR2 are GTSNPN and SVGIG (reference sequence). V was trimmed by 4 bases and J by 6 bases, leaving 18 bases between them. CDR3 nucleotide sequence: TGTGCCTGGACCCCGACTGCGAGCAACGCTGAAGCTTTCTTT. Its translation: CAWTPTASNAEAFF.

This clone showed up just once. The chain uses TRBV4-3 and TRBJ2-7, with 9 positions matching TRBD2. CDR1 LGHNA and CDR2 YSLEER come from the germline V gene. V dropped 6 bases and J dropped 0; count of bases not matched to a gene: 3. This CDR3 comprises 14 residues. The CDR3 sequence: CASSQTSGSYEQYF. Here the CDR3 DNA reads TGCGCCAGCAGTCAGACTAGCGGCTCCTACGAGCAGTACTTC.

A single count supports this clone. The chain links TRBV7-8 to TRBJ2-1; the match to TRBD1 covers 10 bases. V lost 5 bases and J lost 6; bases outside the gene matches: 13. Germline V lookup: CDR1 SGHVS, CDR2 FQNEAQ. This CDR3 comprises 17 residues. The CDR3 spells CASSPEPGTGARNEQFF. The CDR3 nucleotides are TGTGCCAGCAGCCCAGAACCCGGGACAGGGGCCCGCAATGAGCAGTTCTTC. The complete variable domain, with remaining parts taken from reference TRBV7-8 and TRBJ2-1, reads GAGVSQSPRYKVAKRGQDVALRCDPISGHVSLFWYQQALGQGPEFLTYFQNEAQLDKSGLPSDRFFAERPEGSVSTLKIQRTQQEDSAVYLCASSPEPGTGARNEQFFGPGTRLTVL.

The chain combines TRBV4-1 with TRBJ1-6; possibly TRBD1 for D (5 bases). The V and J ends lost 6 bases and 5 bases respectively, with 17 bases between them. CDR1 is MGHRA and CDR2 is YSYEKL in the germline V gene. This CDR3 has 16 amino acids. This CDR3 is CASRLDGGADNSPLHF. The CDR3 coding sequence is TGCGCCAGCAGACTGGACGGAGGGGCTGATAATTCACCCCTCCACTTT.

The CDR3: CASSVDLAGGDEQFF. The CDR3, as DNA: TGTGCCAGCAGCGTAGATCTAGCGGGGGGGGATGAGCAGTTCTTC. The chain carries TRBV9 and TRBJ2-1; 12 nucleotides line up with TRBD2. Germline V CDR1 and CDR2: SGDLS, YYNGEE. The ends lost 0 bases at V and 8 bases at J; junction bases unmatched: 3. The CDR3 length is 15 residues.

The chain has TRBV6-6 and TRBJ2-3, with 10 bases lining up with TRBD1. CDR3 length: 15 residues. V lost 6 bases, J lost 4 bases, and 7 bases stayed unmatched. Germline CDR1 MNHNY, CDR2 SVGAGI (reference sequence). CDR3 sequence: CASSLRDRGPDTQYF. CDR3 bases: TGTGCCAGCAGCCTCCGGGACAGGGGCCCAGATACGCAGTATTTT.

This clone was found once. This chain uses TRBV29-1 with TRBJ1-5; the D is unclear. V lost 4 bases, J lost 0 bases, and 10 bases lay in between. CDR1 is SQVTM, CDR2 ANQGSEA, per germline. This CDR3 region has 14 residues. The CDR3 DNA sequence: TGCAGCGTTGTTAACGGTGATAGCAATCAGCCCCAGCATTTT. Protein sequence: CSVVNGDSNQPQHF.

On this clone: Germline and junction disagree at one end, which may indicate a read error. Within the sample, other DNA sequences also encode this same CDR3. This chain joins TRBV7-2 and TRBJ2-7; D possibly corresponds to TRBD1 (6 bases). Germline V CDR1 and CDR2: SGHTA, FQGNSA. The CDR3 length is 14 residues. The CDR3 is CASSLVGQTYEQYF. The CDR3 DNA is TGTGCCAGTAGCTTAGTGGGACAAACCTACGAGCAGTACTTC.